Listed here is a single T cell receptor (beta chain). Antigen unknown. Using RNA transcripts as the source, TCR beta CDR3 regions were amplified. The HTBI primer set was used in a first-round RT-PCR of the TCR CDR3. TCRdb independently ran MiXCR on the multiplex PCR reads; one entry per CDR3 protein. The sample holds roughly 560,000 distinct CDR3 sequences, roughly 14% seen once. This sample is drawn from a study of T cells in Graves' hyperthyroidism and ophthalmopathy. The CDR3 consists of 16 residues. Trimming removed 3 bases at V and 11 bases at J, with 26 bases between. Germline CDR1 is SGDLS and CDR2 is YYNGEE. General study results and limits: Stable hyperthyroidism was separated from ophthalmopathy by a model based on 13 V-J features. Peripheral blood also featured most of the thyroid clonotypes expanded above 0.001.

Thyroid ultrasound, orbital computed tomography, clinical symptoms, and serum thyroxine and TRAb underpinned diagnoses. The PBMCs had their origin in roughly 9.8 ml of fresh peripheral blood. The sequenced sample consisted of blood. The origin of this receptor is a woman in her 40s with Graves' ophthalmopathy. The chain couples TRBV9 to TRBJ1-1, with D tentatively TRBD1 (5 bases). DNA of the CDR3: TGTGCCAGCAGCGCCTCCGGGACGGCCCGCCTTAATACGGCTTTCTTT. It translates to CASSASGTARLNTAFF.